This is a list of T cell receptor beta chains from one sample in a study of technical replicates of blood from a few donors. This table comes from immunoSEQ multiplex PCR, and its TCRdb copy is limited to in-frame clones, with some not included. The table records 65,000 to 80,000 clones, 95% to 98% of them present only once. Sequenced input: T cells isolated from PBMCs. Every receptor here comes from a human donor in good health. CDR3s include the opening cysteine and the closing phenylalanine or tryptophan. A D gene is named only where the DNA matches it firmly. Expanded clones get a size class; other rows say once, few or many, or leave the size out.

-	TRBV30	-	TRBJ2-1	TGTGCCTGGGTAGATGGTAGCGGAACGATTTACAATGAGCAGTTCTTC	CAWVDGSGTIYNEQFF
-	TRBV5-1	-	TRBJ1-1	TGCGCCAGCAGCTTACTCGGACATCAATCCACTGAAGCTTTCTTT	CASSLLGHQSTEAFF
-	TRBV11-2	TRBD1	TRBJ1-2	TGTGCCAGCAGCTCTTTTCTCCGGGACAGGGTTGGCTACACCTTC	CASSSFLRDRVGYTF
once	TRBV2	-	TRBJ1-2	TGTGCCAGCATCGTAACCGGGACTTACTATGGCTACACCTTC	CASIVTGTYYGYTF
-	TRBV4-3	-	TRBJ2-2	TGCGCCAGCAGCCAAGATCCAGCGGGTCACATGAACACCGGGGAGCTGTTTTTT	CASSQDPAGHMNTGELFF
-	TRBV30	TRBD2	TRBJ2-5	TGTGCCTGGAAGCCGGGACTAGCTGGAGAGACCCAGTACTTC	CAWKPGLAGETQYF
-	TRBV19	TRBD1	TRBJ1-1	TGTGCCAGTAGTCGACAGGGCGACACTGAAGCTTTCTTT	CASSRQGDTEAFF
-	TRBV14	-	TRBJ2-3	TGTGCCAGCAGCCAAAGGTCGGGGTACACAGATACGCAGTATTTT	CASSQRSGYTDTQYF
-	TRBV7-9	TRBD1	TRBJ1-1	TGTGCCAGCAGCTTAGGGCCAAGGGGGCGGAACACTGAAGCTTTCTTT	CASSLGPRGRNTEAFF
-	TRBV9	TRBD1	TRBJ2-3	TGTGCCAGCAGTCCTCAGACAGGGCAATCCACAGATACGCAGTATTTT	CASSPQTGQSTDTQYF
-	TRBV5-4	TRBD2	TRBJ2-3	TGTGCCAGCAGCTTGGAGTCCGGGAGGAGCCCAGATACGCAGTATTTT	CASSLESGRSPDTQYF
-	TRBV20-1	-	TRBJ2-7	TGCAGTGCTAATCCCTATTACGAGCAGTACTTC	CSANPYYEQYF
-	TRBV19	TRBD1	TRBJ1-2	TGTGCCTTGGGACAGGGAGTATCTGGCTACACCTTC	CALGQGVSGYTF
-	TRBV9	-	TRBJ2-3	TGTGCCAGCAGCGACGGAGTGGTCACAGATACGCAGTATTTT	CASSDGVVTDTQYF
once	TRBV4-1	-	TRBJ2-3	TGCGCCAGCAGCCAAGAGGAGGGAAGCTATACGCAGTATTTT	CASSQEEGSYTQYF
-	TRBV29-1	TRBD1	TRBJ1-5	TGCAGCGGACTCACAGGGGCAGGACAGCCCCAGCATTTT	CSGLTGAGQPQHF
-	TRBV5-4	TRBD2	TRBJ2-1	TGTGCCAGCAGCTTAGGGACTACCAAAAGCTCCTACAATGAGCAGTTCTTC	CASSLGTTKSSYNEQFF
-	TRBV2	TRBD1	TRBJ1-5	TGTGCCAGCACCCCGGGTACGACAGGGGGGGGTCAGCCCCAGCATTTT	CASTPGTTGGGQPQHF
-	TRBV19	-	TRBJ1-1	TGTGCCAGTAGTCACTCGTTTTTTGCTGAAGCTTTCTTT	CASSHSFFAEAFF
-	TRBV7-9	-	TRBJ1-5	TGTGCCAGCAGCTTATCTTTTGCAGAAAATCAGCCCCAGCATTTT	CASSLSFAENQPQHF
-	TRBV5-6	-	TRBJ2-7	TGTGCCAGCAGCTTGGCCCTCTCCTACGAGCAGTACTTC	CASSLALSYEQYF
-	TRBV12-1	-	TRBJ2-5	TGTGCCAGCAGCTCGTTCGGGGGGAACCAAGAGACCCAGTACTTC	CASSSFGGNQETQYF
-	TRBV5-4	-	TRBJ1-4	TGTGCCAGCAGCTCGCCGATGGAAGGGGCAGGGGAAAAACTGTTTTTT	CASSSPMEGAGEKLFF
-	TRBV5-6	TRBD2	TRBJ2-7	TGTGCCAGCAGCTCACCGGGACTAGCGGGGGGGGGTTACGAGCAGTACTTC	CASSSPGLAGGGYEQYF
-	TRBV29-1	-	TRBJ1-2	TGCAGCATAAGACAGGTACTCGAAACTAACTATGGCTACACCTTC	CSIRQVLETNYGYTF
once	TRBV10-3	-	TRBJ1-1	TGTGCCATCAACTTAGACAGTGGAATGACTGAAGCTTTCTTT	CAINLDSGMTEAFF
-	TRBV19	TRBD1	TRBJ1-3	TGTGCCAGTACTACAGGGGGTAGTGGAAACACCATATATTTT	CASTTGGSGNTIYF
-	TRBV5-5	-	TRBJ2-1	TGTGCCAGCAGCTTGGATAGCACCTACAATGAGCAGTTCTTC	CASSLDSTYNEQFF
-	TRBV9	TRBD2	TRBJ2-7	TGTGCCAGCAGCGAGACCCCGGGACTATCCTACGAGCAGTACTTC	CASSETPGLSYEQYF
once	TRBV7-2	TRBD2	TRBJ2-5	TGTGCCAGCAGCTTAGCGATAGCGGGACAAGAGACCCAGTACTTC	CASSLAIAGQETQYF
-	TRBV7-9	-	TRBJ2-5	TGTGCCAGCAGCTACTCGCCAGGGTTACGAGAGACCCAGTACTTC	CASSYSPGLRETQYF
-	TRBV5-6	-	TRBJ1-2	TGTGCCAGCAGCTTCATCGCTAGGGGTCCTTTGGATGGCTACACCTTC	CASSFIARGPLDGYTF
-	TRBV4-1	-	TRBJ1-3	TGCGCCAGCAGCCAAAGCTCGGTTGTCTCTGGAAACACCATATATTTT	CASSQSSVVSGNTIYF
-	TRBV7-9	TRBD1	TRBJ1-1	TGTGCCAGCAGCTCTACAGGGGGGGAAACTGAAGCTTTCTTT	CASSSTGGETEAFF
-	TRBV11-2	TRBD2	TRBJ2-1	TGTGCCAGCAGCTTAGGCGGACTAGCGACCAATGAGCAGTTCTTC	CASSLGGLATNEQFF
-	TRBV6-4	-	TRBJ2-3	TGTGCCAGCGCAGGGCAACCGAGCACAGATACGCAGTATTTT	CASAGQPSTDTQYF
few	TRBV6-1	-	TRBJ1-1	TGTGCCAGCAGTGAAGAATATGTGGGAGGAGTAGCTTTCTTT	CASSEEYVGGVAFF
once	TRBV6-5	-	TRBJ1-1	TGTGCCAGCAGTTACTCGCAGGGCCATAACACTGAAGCTTTCTTT	CASSYSQGHNTEAFF
-	TRBV5-1	-	TRBJ1-3	TGCGCCAGCAGCTTGGAACGGTCCTCTGGAAACACCATATATTTT	CASSLERSSGNTIYF
-	TRBV28	-	TRBJ1-1	TGTGCCAGCAGCCCAGACACCTCTCGTGGAAACACTGAAGCTTTCTTT	CASSPDTSRGNTEAFF
-	TRBV6-1	-	TRBJ1-1	TGTGCCAGTAATTATAGGGGGACTGAAGCTTTCTTT	CASNYRGTEAFF
-	TRBV5-4	TRBD1	TRBJ1-1	TGTGCCAGCAGCTCGGACAGGGTGGAGACTGAAGCTTTCTTT	CASSSDRVETEAFF
-	TRBV27	-	TRBJ1-2	TGTGCCAGCAGTTATTCCCAGGGGTTTGGCTACACCTTC	CASSYSQGFGYTF
-	TRBV6-4	-	TRBJ1-2	TGTGCCAGCAGTGTCTCTCCCACAGGGTACTATGGCTACACCTTC	CASSVSPTGYYGYTF
-	TRBV5-4	-	TRBJ2-5	TGTGCCAGCAGCTTCAAGGGGGTTGGGGAGACCCAGTACTTC	CASSFKGVGETQYF
-	TRBV28	-	TRBJ1-2	TGTGCCAGCAGTCCCGGGACTAACTATGGCTACACCTTC	CASSPGTNYGYTF
-	TRBV5-1	-	TRBJ2-1	TGCGCCAGCAACTCTTGGACTCCCTTCCATGAGCAGTTCTTC	CASNSWTPFHEQFF